The 18 T cell receptor beta chains reported below all come from one sample, sequenced in a study of T cell responses to AZD1222 COVID-19 vaccine. Produced via immunoSEQ multiplex PCR; TCRdb's table is partial and in-frame only. Among tens of thousands of clones listed, around 73% were seen once. Material: peripheral blood, obtained on day 0 of AZD1222 vaccination. The source is an adult in good health.

This clone was seen only a few times. The gene calls are TRBV2 and TRBJ2-2, with D perhaps matching TRBD1 or TRBD2 (5 bases each). Trimming left V 4 bases short and J 3 bases short, with 15 bases between. This CDR3 spans 16 amino acids. Germline V gene sequence: CDR1 SNHLY, CDR2 FYNNEI. The CDR3 loop is CASSVLGQGDTGELFF. CDR3 nucleotides: TGTGCCAGCAGTGTACTGGGGCAGGGAGACACCGGGGAGCTGTTTTTT.

V gene TRBV30 combines with J gene TRBJ1-6; a weak D match, TRBD1 (5 bases). Germline V gene data show CDR1 as GTSNPN and CDR2 as SVGIG (reference sequence). The V end was cut by 4 bases, the J end by 8 bases, with 9 bases between. This CDR3 region has 12 residues. The CDR3, as DNA: TGTGCCTGGACACGGGGGGATTCACCCCTCCACTTT. Translated, it gives CAWTRGDSPLHF.

The rearrangement uses TRBV5-1 and TRBJ2-1, with 7 bases identical to TRBD2. The CDR3 consists of 16 residues. The germline V gene has CDR1 SGHRS and CDR2 YFSETQ. Trimming took 4 bases from V and 8 from J; bases not matched to a gene: 15. The CDR3 loop is CASSPPGLVLIDEQFF. For the CDR3, the DNA is TGCGCCAGCAGCCCCCCAGGACTAGTACTTATCGATGAGCAGTTCTTC.

V and J are TRBV18 and TRBJ2-1, with 7 bases lining up with TRBD2. Germline V gene lookup returns CDR1 KGHSH and CDR2 LQKENI. The CDR3 length is 13 residues. V lost 4 bases to trimming and J lost 5 bases; unmatched junction nucleotides: 2. CDR3 protein: CASSLGLNNEQFF. The CDR3 nucleotides are TGTGCCAGCTCACTGGGACTAAACAATGAGCAGTTCTTC.

V usage is TRBV24-1 and J usage is TRBJ2-1, with 13 bases matching TRBD2. Germline V lookup: CDR1 KGHDR, CDR2 SFDVKD. With 3 bases clipped from V and 9 bases from J, the junction kept 7 bases outside the gene matches. The CDR3 is 16 residues long. Here the CDR3 reads CATSDPGTSGTSEQFF. CDR3 sequence (DNA): TGTGCCACCAGTGATCCCGGGACTAGCGGGACCAGTGAGCAGTTCTTC.

V gene TRBV30 combines with J gene TRBJ2-3, with TRBD1 identical over 9 bases. The germline CDR1 and CDR2 sequences are GTSNPN and SVGIG (reference sequence). Trimming took 1 base from V and 8 from J; bases not matched to a gene: 4. CDR3 length: 13 residues. The CDR3 nucleotides are TGTGCCTGGAGTGCCCAGGACAGGGGTACGCAGTATTTT. Translated: CAWSAQDRGTQYF.

The chain employs TRBV10-2 and TRBJ1-6; 8 nucleotides match TRBD1. Germline V gene lookup returns CDR1 WSHSY and CDR2 SAAADI. CDR3 length: 13 residues. J lost 10 bases, V lost 5 bases, and 4 bases had no gene match. CDR3 in DNA: TGCGCCAGCAGTCTGACAGGGGACTCACCCCTCCACTTT. Its translation: CASSLTGDSPLHF.

The genes are TRBV27 and TRBJ1-1, with D uncertain. V was pared by 6 bases and J by 4 bases, with 15 bases between. The CDR3 sequence is 14 residues long. Germline lookup yields CDR1 MNHEY and CDR2 SMNVEV (reference sequence). This chain's CDR3 is CASSSPPRATEAFF. DNA for the CDR3: TGTGCCAGCAGCTCGCCCCCGAGGGCCACTGAAGCTTTCTTT.

This clone has a single count. The gene calls are TRBV5-6 and TRBJ1-2; 9 nucleotides line up with TRBD1. V lost 4 bases to trimming and J lost 4 bases; unmatched junction nucleotides: 11. The CDR3 extends over 16 amino acids. CDR1 is SGHDT, CDR2 YYEEEE, per germline. The CDR3 nucleotides are TGTGCCAGCAGCGGAGGGACAGGGACTCCCGGCTATGGCTACACCTTC. Translation: CASSGGTGTPGYGYTF.

The rearrangement joins TRBV3-1 (or the pseudogene TRBV3-2) to TRBJ1-2, with 9 bases fitting TRBD1. The CDR3 length is 13 residues. The V segment lost 1 base and the J segment 7 bases; nucleotides outside the gene matches: 1. CDR1 is LGHDT, CDR2 YNNKEL, per germline (reference sequence). The CDR3 bases are TGTGCCAGCAGCCAAGTGACAGGGGGTGGCTACACCTTC. It specifies CASSQVTGGGYTF.

This clone was detected only once. This chain links TRBV7-2 with TRBJ2-1; D is undetermined. The germline CDR1 and CDR2 sequences are SGHTA and FQGNSA. The germline V and J ends were trimmed by 1 base and 4 bases, with 11 bases remaining between them. This CDR3 contains 15 residues. The CDR3 loop reads CASSLGASSYNEQFF. For the CDR3, the DNA is TGTGCCAGCAGCTTAGGGGCCTCAAGTTACAATGAGCAGTTCTTC.

V usage is TRBV2 and J usage is TRBJ2-3, with D tentatively TRBD1 (5 bases). The V end lost 8 bases, the J end lost 0 bases, and 12 bases lay between the germline ends. CDR3 size: 14 residues. Germline V CDR1 and CDR2: SNHLY, FYNNEI. In nucleotides, the CDR3 is TGTGCCAGCCTCGACAGCCTGAGCACAGATACGCAGTATTTT. Translation gives CASLDSLSTDTQYF.

This chain joins TRBV29-1 and TRBJ2-1; D remains unclear. Germline V gene data show CDR1 as SQVTM and CDR2 as ANQGSEA. Trimming removed 5 bases from V and 9 bases from J, with 20 bases in between. The CDR3 spans 14 residues. The CDR3 reads CSVLQVGLTSEQFF. CDR3 DNA sequence: TGCAGCGTTCTGCAGGTGGGTCTTACCAGTGAGCAGTTCTTC.

The chain links TRBV4-1 to TRBJ1-1; the D is unclear. Germline assignment: CDR1 MGHRA and CDR2 YSYEKL. This CDR3 is 15 amino acids long. Trimming took off 2 bases at V and 4 bases at J, with 14 bases between the two ends. As DNA, the CDR3 is TGCGCCAGCAGCCAAAATCCCTTGGTGGGCACTGAAGCTTTCTTT. Translation: CASSQNPLVGTEAFF.

This chain joins TRBV5-4 and TRBJ2-3, with 13 bases aligning to TRBD2. The CDR3 loop spans 16 amino acids. Trimming at V came to 4 bases and at J to 4 bases, leaving 6 bases not matched to a gene. CDR1 and CDR2 from the germline V gene are SGHNT and YYREEE (reference sequence). Written as DNA, the CDR3 is TGTGCCAGCAGCACTCGACTAGCGGGAGGAGCAGATACGCAGTATTTT. Amino acids: CASSTRLAGGADTQYF.

The chain is built from TRBV3-1 (or the pseudogene TRBV3-2) and TRBJ2-7; D is uncertain. CDR3 length equals 12 residues. V dropped 3 bases and J dropped 3 bases, with 6 bases sitting between them. CDR1 and CDR2 from the germline V gene are LGHDT and YNNKEL (reference sequence). The CDR3 region is CASSQEYYEQYF. DNA of the CDR3: TGTGCCAGCAGCCAGGAGTACTACGAGCAGTACTTC.

The genes are TRBV28 and TRBJ1-2, with D possibly matching TRBD1 (6 bases). The CDR3 totals 16 residues. Trimming pared 3 bases from V and 2 bases from J, leaving 16 bases between. The germline gives CDR1 MDHEN, CDR2 SYDVKM. CDR3 DNA sequence: TGTGCCAGCAGTTTCGGGGCTCGGGACAACAACTATGGCTACACCTTC. This gives the protein CASSFGARDNNYGYTF.

The chain uses TRBV29-1 and TRBJ2-3; 7 positions match TRBD1. There are 13 residues in the CDR3. Losses at the gene ends were 5 bases for V and 2 bases for J; bases not matched to a gene: 4. Germline values: CDR1 SQVTM, CDR2 ANQGSEA. CDR3 in DNA: TGCAGCGTTTACAGGGGATTCACAGATACGCAGTATTTT. Its translation is CSVYRGFTDTQYF.